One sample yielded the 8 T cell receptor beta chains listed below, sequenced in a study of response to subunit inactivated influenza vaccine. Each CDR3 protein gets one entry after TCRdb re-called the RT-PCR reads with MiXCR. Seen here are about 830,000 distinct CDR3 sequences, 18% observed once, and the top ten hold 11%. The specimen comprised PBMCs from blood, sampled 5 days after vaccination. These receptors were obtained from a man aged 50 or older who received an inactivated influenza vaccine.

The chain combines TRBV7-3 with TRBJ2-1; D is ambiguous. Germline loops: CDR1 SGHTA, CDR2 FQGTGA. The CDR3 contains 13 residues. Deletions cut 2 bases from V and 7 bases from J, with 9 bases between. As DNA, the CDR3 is TGTGCCAGCAGCTTAGGTTCAGAGAATGAGCAGTTCTTC. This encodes CASSLGSENEQFF.

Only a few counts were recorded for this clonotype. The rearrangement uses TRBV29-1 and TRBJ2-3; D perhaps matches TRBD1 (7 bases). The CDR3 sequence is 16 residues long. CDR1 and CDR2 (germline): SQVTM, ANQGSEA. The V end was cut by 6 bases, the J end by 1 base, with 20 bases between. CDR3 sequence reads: CSVGGHRQGGTDTQYF. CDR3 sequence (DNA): TGCAGCGTGGGGGGACACCGACAGGGTGGCACAGATACGCAGTATTTT.

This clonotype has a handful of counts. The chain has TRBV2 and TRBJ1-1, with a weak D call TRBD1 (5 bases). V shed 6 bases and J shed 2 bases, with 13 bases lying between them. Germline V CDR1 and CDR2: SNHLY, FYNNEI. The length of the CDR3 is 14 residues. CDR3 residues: CASSVVGANTEAFF. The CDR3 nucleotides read TGTGCCAGCAGCGTCGTTGGGGCTAACACTGAAGCTTTCTTT. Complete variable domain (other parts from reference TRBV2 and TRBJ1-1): EPEVTQTPSHQVTQMGQEVILRCVPISNHLYFYWYRQILGQKVEFLVSFYNNEISEKSEIFDDQFSVERPDGSNFTLKIRSTKLEDSAMYFCASSVVGANTEAFFGQGTRLTVV.

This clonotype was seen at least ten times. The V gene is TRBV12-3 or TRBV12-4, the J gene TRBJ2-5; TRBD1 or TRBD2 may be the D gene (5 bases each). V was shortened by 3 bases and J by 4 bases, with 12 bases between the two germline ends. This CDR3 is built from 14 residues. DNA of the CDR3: TGTGCCAGCAGTTTGAGGGGTATGAGAGAGACCCAGTACTTC. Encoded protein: CASSLRGMRETQYF.

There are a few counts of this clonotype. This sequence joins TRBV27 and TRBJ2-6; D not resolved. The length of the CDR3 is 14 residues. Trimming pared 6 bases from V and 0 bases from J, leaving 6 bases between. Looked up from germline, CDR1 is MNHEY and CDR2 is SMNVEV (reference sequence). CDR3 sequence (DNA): TGTGCCAGCAGCTACGACTCTGGGGCCAACGTCCTGACTTTC. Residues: CASSYDSGANVLTF.

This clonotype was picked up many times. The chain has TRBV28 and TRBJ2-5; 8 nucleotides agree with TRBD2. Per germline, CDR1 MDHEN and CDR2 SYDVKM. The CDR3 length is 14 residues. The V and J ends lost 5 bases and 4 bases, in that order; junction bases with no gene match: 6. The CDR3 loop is CASSPSGGRETQYF. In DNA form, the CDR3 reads TGTGCCAGCAGTCCATCGGGGGGGCGAGAGACCCAGTACTTC.

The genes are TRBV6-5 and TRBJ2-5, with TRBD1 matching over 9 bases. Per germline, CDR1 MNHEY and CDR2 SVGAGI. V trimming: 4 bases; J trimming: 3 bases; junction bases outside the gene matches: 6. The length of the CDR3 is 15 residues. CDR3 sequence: CASSLSGTGKETQYF. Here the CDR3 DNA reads TGTGCCAGCAGTTTATCCGGGACAGGGAAAGAGACCCAGTACTTC.

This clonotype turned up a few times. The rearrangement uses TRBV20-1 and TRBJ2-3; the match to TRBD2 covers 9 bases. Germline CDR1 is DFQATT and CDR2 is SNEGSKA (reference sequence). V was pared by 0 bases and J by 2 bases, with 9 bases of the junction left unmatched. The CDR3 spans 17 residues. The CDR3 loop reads CSARDLSSGGPTDTQYF. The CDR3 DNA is TGCAGTGCTAGAGATCTATCCAGCGGGGGGCCCACAGATACGCAGTATTTT.